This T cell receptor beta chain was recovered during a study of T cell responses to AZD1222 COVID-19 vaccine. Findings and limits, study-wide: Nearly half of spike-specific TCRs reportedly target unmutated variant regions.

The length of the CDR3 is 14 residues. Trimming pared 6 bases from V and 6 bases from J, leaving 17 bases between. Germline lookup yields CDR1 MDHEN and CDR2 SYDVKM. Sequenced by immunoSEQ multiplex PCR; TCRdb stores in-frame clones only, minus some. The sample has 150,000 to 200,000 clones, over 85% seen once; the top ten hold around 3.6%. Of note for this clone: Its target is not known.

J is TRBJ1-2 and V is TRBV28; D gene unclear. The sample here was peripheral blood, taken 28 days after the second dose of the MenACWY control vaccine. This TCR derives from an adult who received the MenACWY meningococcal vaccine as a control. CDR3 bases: TGTGCCAGCAGGCCACGCTCGTCTGGCGATGGCTACACCTTC. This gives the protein CASRPRSSGDGYTF.